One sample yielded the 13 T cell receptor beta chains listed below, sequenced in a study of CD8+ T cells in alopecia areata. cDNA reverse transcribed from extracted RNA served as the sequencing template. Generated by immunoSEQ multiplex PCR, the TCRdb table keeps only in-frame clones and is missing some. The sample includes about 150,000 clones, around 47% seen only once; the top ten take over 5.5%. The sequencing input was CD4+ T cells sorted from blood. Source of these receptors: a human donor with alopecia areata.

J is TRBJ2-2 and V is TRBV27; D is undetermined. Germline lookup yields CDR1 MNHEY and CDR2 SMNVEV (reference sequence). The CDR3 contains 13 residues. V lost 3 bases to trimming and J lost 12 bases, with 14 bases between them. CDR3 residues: CASSFAGDMKLFF. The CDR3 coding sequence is TGTGCCAGCAGTTTCGCAGGAGACATGAAGCTGTTTTTT.

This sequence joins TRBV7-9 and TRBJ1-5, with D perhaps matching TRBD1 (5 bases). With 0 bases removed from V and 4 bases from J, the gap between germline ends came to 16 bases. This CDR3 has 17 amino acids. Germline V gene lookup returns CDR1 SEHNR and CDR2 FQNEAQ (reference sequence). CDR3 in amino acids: CASSLAPPRGGNQPQHF. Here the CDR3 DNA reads TGTGCCAGCAGCTTAGCCCCTCCTAGGGGAGGGAATCAGCCCCAGCATTTT.

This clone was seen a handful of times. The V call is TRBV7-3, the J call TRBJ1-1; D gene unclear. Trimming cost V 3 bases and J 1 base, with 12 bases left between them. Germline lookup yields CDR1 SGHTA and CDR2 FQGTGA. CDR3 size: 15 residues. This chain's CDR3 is CASSFPPRGNTEAFF. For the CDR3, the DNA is TGTGCCAGCAGCTTCCCCCCTAGAGGGAACACTGAAGCTTTCTTT.

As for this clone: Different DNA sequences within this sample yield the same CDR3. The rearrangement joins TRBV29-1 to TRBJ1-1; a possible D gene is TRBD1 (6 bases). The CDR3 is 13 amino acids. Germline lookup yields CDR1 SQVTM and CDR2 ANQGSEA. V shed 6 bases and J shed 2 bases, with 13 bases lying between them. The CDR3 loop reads CSVSDRLNTEAFF. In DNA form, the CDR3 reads TGCAGCGTCTCTGACAGGTTAAACACTGAAGCTTTCTTT.

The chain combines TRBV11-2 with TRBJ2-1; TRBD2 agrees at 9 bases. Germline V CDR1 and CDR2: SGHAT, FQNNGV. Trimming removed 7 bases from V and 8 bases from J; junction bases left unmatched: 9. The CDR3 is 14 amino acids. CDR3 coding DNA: TGTGCCAGCACGGAGGTAGCGGGAGAACATGAGCAGTTCTTC. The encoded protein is CASTEVAGEHEQFF.

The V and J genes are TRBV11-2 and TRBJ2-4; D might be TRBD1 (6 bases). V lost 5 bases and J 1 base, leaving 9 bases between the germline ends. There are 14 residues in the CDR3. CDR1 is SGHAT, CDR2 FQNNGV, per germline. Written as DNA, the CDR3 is TGTGCCAGCAGCCAGGGGTACGCCAAAAACATTCAGTACTTC. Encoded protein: CASSQGYAKNIQYF.

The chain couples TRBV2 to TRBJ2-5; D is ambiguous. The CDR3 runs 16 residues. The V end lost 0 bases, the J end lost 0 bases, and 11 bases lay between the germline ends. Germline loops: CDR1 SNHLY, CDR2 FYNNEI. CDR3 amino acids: CASSEALLVYQETQYF. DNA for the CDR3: TGTGCCAGCAGTGAAGCGCTTCTGGTGTACCAAGAGACCCAGTACTTC.

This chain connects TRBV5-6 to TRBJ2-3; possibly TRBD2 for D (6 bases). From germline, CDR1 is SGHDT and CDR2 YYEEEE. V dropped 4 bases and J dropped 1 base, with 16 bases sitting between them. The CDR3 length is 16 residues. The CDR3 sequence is CASSPPGVAGTDTQYF. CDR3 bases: TGTGCCAGCAGCCCCCCCGGGGTAGCGGGCACAGATACGCAGTATTTT.

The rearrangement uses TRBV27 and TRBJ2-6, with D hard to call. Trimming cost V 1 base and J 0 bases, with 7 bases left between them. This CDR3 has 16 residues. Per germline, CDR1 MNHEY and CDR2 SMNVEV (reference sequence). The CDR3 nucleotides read TGTGCCAGCAGTTTATACCCGGTCTCTGGGGCCAACGTCCTGACTTTC. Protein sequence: CASSLYPVSGANVLTF. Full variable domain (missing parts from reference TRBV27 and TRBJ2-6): EAQVTQNPRYLITVTGKKLTVTCSQNMNHEYMSWYRQDPGLGLRQIYYSMNVEVTDKGDVPEGYKVSRKEKRNFPLILESPSPNQTSLYFCASSLYPVSGANVLTFGAGSRLTVL.

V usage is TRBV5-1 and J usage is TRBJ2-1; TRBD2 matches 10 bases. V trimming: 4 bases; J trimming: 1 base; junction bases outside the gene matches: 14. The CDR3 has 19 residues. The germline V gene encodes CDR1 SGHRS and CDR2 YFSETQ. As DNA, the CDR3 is TGCGCCAGCAGCCCCGGCCTGTCTAGCGGGAGCCCATCCTACAATGAGCAGTTCTTC. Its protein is CASSPGLSSGSPSYNEQFF.

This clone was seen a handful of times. CDR3 sequence reads: CASSPGPGDFNEQFF. CDR3 nucleotides: TGTGCCAGCTCACCAGGGCCGGGAGATTTCAATGAGCAGTTCTTC. The chain combines TRBV18 with TRBJ2-1, with a tentative D call TRBD2 (6 bases). Trimming took off 2 bases at V and 6 bases at J, with 14 bases between the two ends. The V gene's germline CDR1 is KGHSH and CDR2 LQKENI. The CDR3 consists of 15 residues.

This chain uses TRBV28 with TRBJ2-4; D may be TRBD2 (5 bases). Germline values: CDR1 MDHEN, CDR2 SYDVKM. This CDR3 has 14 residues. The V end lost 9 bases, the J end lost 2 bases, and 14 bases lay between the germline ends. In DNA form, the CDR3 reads TGTGCCAGGGGGAGCATCTATCCCAAAAACATTCAGTACTTC. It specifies CARGSIYPKNIQYF. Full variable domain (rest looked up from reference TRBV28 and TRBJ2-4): DVKVTQSSRYLVKRTGEKVFLECVQDMDHENMFWYRQDPGLGLRLIYFSYDVKMKEKGDIPEGYSVSREKKERFSLILESASTNQTSMYLCARGSIYPKNIQYFGAGTRLSVL.

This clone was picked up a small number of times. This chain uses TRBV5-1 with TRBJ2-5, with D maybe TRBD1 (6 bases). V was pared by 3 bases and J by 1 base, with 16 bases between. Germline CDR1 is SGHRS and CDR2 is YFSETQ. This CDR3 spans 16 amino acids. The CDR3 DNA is TGCGCCAGCAGCTCCTCCGGGACACCCAGCCAAGAGACCCAGTACTTC. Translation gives CASSSSGTPSQETQYF.